The rows below give T cell receptor beta chains drawn from one sample of a study of neoadjuvant nivolumab and ipilimumab in lung cancer. The protocol was immunoSEQ multiplex PCR, while the TCRdb copy is restricted to in-frame clones and leaves out a portion. The sample yields fewer than 20,000 clones, roughly 76% seen once. The sequencing used tumor tissue, collected after neoadjuvant nivolumab, alone or with ipilimumab, at or shortly before surgery. The receptors were sampled from an adult with non-small cell lung cancer. The CDR3 runs from the conserved cysteine through the conserved F or W. The D gene is left open where the match is weak. Part of the rows lack a size; the others show once, few, many or a class for expanded clones.

d_gene	len	v_gene	abundance	j_gene	CDR3aa	CDR3nt
NA	14	TRBV27	NA	TRBJ2-5	CASSRPGSQETQYF	TGTGCCAGCAGTAGACCGGGATCCCAAGAGACCCAGTACTTC
NA	20	TRBV7-3	NA	TRBJ1-6	CASSLGPLRGESSYNSPLHF	TGTGCCAGCAGCTTAGGCCCCCTTAGGGGCGAGAGCTCCTATAATTCACCCCTCCACTTT
NA	14	TRBV7-2	NA	TRBJ1-1	CASSRENRRAEAFF	TGTGCCAGCAGCCGCGAAAACCGCCGGGCTGAAGCTTTCTTT
TRBD2	18	TRBV11-2	NA	TRBJ2-2	CASSRTSGGPRNTGELFF	TGTGCCAGCAGTCGGACTAGCGGGGGGCCCCGGAACACCGGGGAGCTGTTTTTT
TRBD2	12	TRBV14	NA	TRBJ2-7	CASSQSSGLQYF	TGTGCCAGCAGCCAATCTAGCGGCCTGCAGTACTTC
NA	15	TRBV7-4	NA	TRBJ1-2	CASSLATAGGYGYTF	TGTGCCAGCAGCTTGGCTACGGCCGGGGGCTATGGCTACACCTTC
TRBD2	18	TRBV7-9	NA	TRBJ2-3	CASSSGLAGIWGTDTQYF	TGTGCCAGCAGCTCGGGACTAGCGGGGATATGGGGCACAGATACGCAGTATTTT
NA	11	TRBV30	NA	TRBJ1-1	CAWTRIQRAFF	TGTGCCTGGACCCGAATCCAGAGAGCTTTCTTT
NA	13	TRBV7-2	NA	TRBJ1-4	CASSVDFNEKLFF	TGTGCCAGCAGCGTTGATTTTAATGAAAAACTGTTTTTT
TRBD1	16	TRBV15	few	TRBJ2-1	CATSIGRDRGNNEQFF	TGTGCCACCAGCATAGGTAGGGACAGGGGAAACAATGAGCAGTTCTTC
NA	13	TRBV7-9	NA	TRBJ1-1	CASSPGPGAEAFF	TGTGCCAGCAGTCCTGGCCCTGGGGCTGAAGCTTTCTTT
TRBD2	18	TRBV13	NA	TRBJ2-3	CASSPRGTSGGAANTQYF	TGTGCCAGCAGCCCACGGGGGACTAGCGGGGGGGCGGCGAATACGCAGTATTTT
NA	15	TRBV7-2	NA	TRBJ2-7	CASSFVSGGENEQYF	TGTGCCAGCAGCTTTGTCAGTGGCGGGGAGAACGAGCAGTACTTC
NA	16	TRBV5-1	NA	TRBJ2-7	CASSLEPGRATYEQYF	TGCGCCAGCAGCTTGGAGCCAGGCCGAGCTACCTACGAGCAGTACTTC
NA	11	TRBV20-1	NA	TRBJ2-7	CSAPFGYEQYF	TGCAGTGCCCCCTTCGGGTACGAGCAGTACTTC
TRBD2	13	TRBV2	NA	TRBJ2-1	CAGASGRPHEQFF	TGTGCCGGGGCTAGCGGGAGGCCCCATGAGCAGTTCTTC
TRBD1	13	TRBV25-1	NA	TRBJ2-7	CASVGQAPREQYF	TGTGCCAGCGTGGGACAGGCCCCTAGGGAGCAGTACTTC
TRBD2	16	TRBV4-3	NA	TRBJ2-3	CASSLETGGAGDTQYF	TGCGCCAGCAGCCTAGAAACCGGGGGGGCCGGAGATACGCAGTATTTT
NA	13	TRBV19	NA	TRBJ2-3	CASSMGLTDTQYF	TGTGCCAGTAGTATGGGACTCACAGATACGCAGTATTTT
NA	15	TRBV5-4	NA	TRBJ1-2	CASSLDIKPNYGYTF	TGTGCCAGCAGCTTAGATATAAAGCCTAACTATGGCTACACCTTC
TRBD1	13	TRBV7-9	NA	TRBJ1-6	CASSLGQGVPLHF	TGTGCCAGCAGCCTCGGACAGGGAGTCCCCCTCCACTTT
NA	15	TRBV4-1	NA	TRBJ2-2	CASSQDLIDTGELFF	TGCGCCAGCAGCCAAGACCTTATCGACACCGGGGAGCTGTTTTTT
TRBD2	16	TRBV7-2	few	TRBJ2-7	CASSLASGGSSYEQYF	TGTGCCAGCAGCTTAGCATCCGGGGGGAGCTCCTACGAGCAGTACTTC
NA	14	TRBV6-5	once	TRBJ2-5	CASSPGTMGETQYF	TGTGCCAGCAGCCCCGGGACGATGGGAGAGACCCAGTACTTC
TRBD1	14	TRBV18	NA	TRBJ1-1	CASSGQGFGTEAFF	TGTGCCAGCTCAGGACAGGGGTTCGGTACTGAAGCTTTCTTT
NA	17	TRBV30	NA	TRBJ2-1	CAWKGVGGPESYNEQFF	TGTGCCTGGAAGGGAGTGGGGGGGCCGGAGTCCTACAATGAGCAGTTCTTC
NA	14	TRBV6-5	NA	TRBJ2-7	CASSYRGGAYEQYF	TGTGCCAGCAGTTACAGGGGGGGGGCCTACGAGCAGTACTTC
TRBD2	15	TRBV5-1	NA	TRBJ2-7	CASSLAPSGGLEQYF	TGCGCCAGCAGCTTGGCCCCTAGCGGGGGCCTTGAGCAGTACTTC
NA	15	TRBV6-1	NA	TRBJ1-6	CATADRISYNSPLHF	TGTGCCACAGCCGACCGGATCTCCTATAATTCACCCCTCCACTTT
NA	18	TRBV7-9	NA	TRBJ2-7	CASSLPKVPGIEIYEQYF	TGTGCCAGCAGCTTGCCGAAAGTGCCGGGAATAGAAATCTACGAGCAGTACTTC
NA	13	TRBV2	few	TRBJ1-5	CASRGDSNQPQHF	TGTGCCAGCAGGGGGGACAGCAATCAGCCCCAGCATTTT
NA	16	TRBV18	NA	TRBJ2-4	CASSPRQPEAKNIQYF	TGTGCCAGCTCACCCCGCCAGCCCGAAGCCAAAAACATTCAGTACTTC
NA	13	TRBV7-6	NA	TRBJ2-1	CASSSNPGDEQFF	TGTGCCAGCAGTTCTAATCCGGGGGATGAGCAGTTCTTC
TRBD1	15	TRBV5-1	once	TRBJ2-7	CASSLEGQGVREQYF	TGCGCCAGCAGCTTGGAGGGGCAGGGGGTGAGGGAGCAGTACTTC
TRBD1	14	TRBV9	once	TRBJ2-3	CASSADRRTDTQYF	TGTGCCAGCAGCGCGGACAGGCGCACAGATACGCAGTATTTT
TRBD1	13	TRBV5-1	NA	TRBJ1-1	CASSESGTEEAFF	TGCGCCAGCAGCGAGTCCGGGACAGAAGAAGCTTTCTTT
NA	14	TRBV5-4	NA	TRBJ2-7	CASSLGPHSDSQYF	TGTGCCAGCAGCTTGGGTCCCCACAGTGATTCGCAGTACTTC
NA	13	TRBV25-1	NA	TRBJ1-6	CASRPWGNSPLHF	TGTGCCAGCAGGCCCTGGGGGAATTCACCCCTCCACTTT
TRBD2	16	TRBV7-9	NA	TRBJ2-1	CASSLEAGGKYNEQFF	TGTGCCAGCAGCTTAGAGGCGGGGGGAAAGTACAATGAGCAGTTCTTC
TRBD2	16	TRBV4-2	NA	TRBJ2-1	CASSQVASGAYNEQFF	TGTGCCAGCAGCCAAGTCGCTAGCGGGGCCTACAATGAGCAGTTCTTC
TRBD2	16	TRBV11-1	NA	TRBJ2-3	CASSLSPGTSSDTQYF	TGTGCCAGCAGCCTAAGTCCCGGGACTAGCTCAGATACGCAGTATTTT
NA	15	TRBV9	few	TRBJ2-3	CASSVGGGDTDTQYF	TGTGCCAGCAGCGTAGGAGGTGGGGACACAGATACGCAGTATTTT
NA	16	TRBV4-1	NA	TRBJ1-1	CASSPLLGQMNTEAFF	TGCGCCAGCAGCCCCTTATTAGGACAGATGAACACTGAAGCTTTCTTT
NA	13	TRBV11-2	NA	TRBJ2-7	CASSSSPSYEQYF	TGTGCCAGCAGCTCGTCCCCCTCCTACGAGCAGTACTTC
NA	13	TRBV4-3	NA	TRBJ2-3	CASSQELRDTQYF	TGCGCCAGCAGCCAAGAACTAAGAGATACGCAGTATTTT
NA	12	TRBV7-9	NA	TRBJ2-1	CASSLRGNEQFF	TGTGCCAGCAGCTTACGGGGCAATGAGCAGTTCTTC
NA	15	TRBV18	NA	TRBJ2-3	CASSPGVSGEGTQYF	TGTGCCAGCTCACCAGGTGTTAGCGGAGAGGGGACGCAGTATTTT
TRBD2	16	TRBV7-2	once	TRBJ2-3	CASSLAPSGGADTQYF	TGTGCCAGCAGCTTAGCGCCGAGCGGGGGGGCAGATACGCAGTATTTT
NA	15	TRBV27	NA	TRBJ1-5	CASSFHGQLNQPQHF	TGTGCCAGCAGTTTTCACGGACAGCTTAATCAGCCCCAGCATTTT
NA	13	TRBV18	NA	TRBJ1-5	CATDIGGNQPQHF	TGTGCCACCGATATAGGGGGCAATCAGCCCCAGCATTTT
NA	16	TRBV27	NA	TRBJ2-3	CASKTVVGRSTDTQYF	TGTGCCAGCAAGACCGTGGTAGGGAGATCCACAGATACGCAGTATTTT
NA	11	TRBV30	NA	TRBJ2-3	CALRTADTQYF	TGTGCCTTACGGACAGCAGATACGCAGTATTTT
NA	15	TRBV7-2	NA	TRBJ2-3	CASSLAGRNTDTQYF	TGTGCCAGCAGCTTAGCAGGGAGGAACACAGATACGCAGTATTTT
NA	13	TRBV29-1	NA	TRBJ2-5	CSVEMPGVETQYF	TGCAGCGTTGAAATGCCCGGGGTTGAGACCCAGTACTTC
TRBD2	15	TRBV5-1	NA	TRBJ2-5	CASSLGLAGWETQYF	TGCGCCAGCAGCTTGGGACTAGCGGGGTGGGAGACCCAGTACTTC